These T cell receptor beta chains were read from a single sample in a study of T cells in Graves' hyperthyroidism and ophthalmopathy. TCRdb re-derived calls from the multiplex PCR reads in MiXCR, one entry per CDR3 protein. The sample gives fewer than 500,000 distinct CDR3 sequences, roughly 14% of which show up once; 13% is in the top ten. The sequenced sample consisted of blood. The receptors stem from a man aged 18 to 30 with Graves' ophthalmopathy. Each CDR3 is given with its conserved first and last residue. A D gene is named only where the DNA matches it firmly. Clone size is not always given. Where it is, it says once, few, many or a class for expanded clones.

J: TRBJ1-2; size: many; D: NA; V: TRBV3-1; CDR3: CASSQGGPRGGYTF; DNA: TGTGCCAGCAGCCAAGGGGGACCTCGCGGGGGCTACACCTTC
J: TRBJ2-7; size: few; D: NA; V: TRBV5-4; CDR3: CASSLIGFSSYEQYF; DNA: TGTGCCAGCAGCTTGATAGGGTTCAGCTCCTACGAGCAGTACTTC
J: TRBJ2-4; size: few; D: TRBD1; V: TRBV11-3; CDR3: CASSLDSGTGGSSIQYF; DNA: TGTGCCAGCAGCTTAGATTCCGGGACAGGGGGAAGTAGCATTCAGTACTTC
J: TRBJ2-1; size: NA; D: NA; V: TRBV5-4; CDR3: CASSLGRFTYNEQFF; DNA: TGTGCCAGCAGCTTGGGCAGATTCACATACAATGAGCAGTTCTTC
J: TRBJ2-3; size: many; D: NA; V: TRBV7-6; CDR3: CASSLGQVRTDTQYF; DNA: TGTGCCAGCAGCTTAGGGCAGGTTCGCACAGATACGCAGTATTTT
J: TRBJ2-3; size: many; D: TRBD2; V: TRBV12-3/TRBV12-4; CDR3: CASLPHRGGLGDTQYF; DNA: TGTGCCAGCCTCCCCCACCGGGGGGGCCTTGGAGATACGCAGTATTTT
J: TRBJ2-2; size: NA; D: TRBD1; V: TRBV7-9; CDR3: CASSSPGTGDYANTGELFF; DNA: TGTGCCAGCAGCTCTCCTGGGACAGGGGATTATGCGAACACCGGGGAGCTGTTTTTT
J: TRBJ2-5; size: many; D: NA; V: TRBV12-3/TRBV12-4; CDR3: CASSSTGKETQYF; DNA: TGTGCCAGCAGCTCAACAGGGAAAGAGACCCAGTACTTC
J: TRBJ1-5; size: many; D: NA; V: TRBV4-1; CDR3: CASSPTRMDGQPQHF; DNA: TGCGCCAGCAGCCCGACCAGGATGGACGGTCAGCCCCAGCATTTT
J: TRBJ2-5; size: few; D: NA; V: TRBV24-1; CDR3: CATAVGYQETQYF; DNA: TGTGCCACTGCTGTAGGGTACCAAGAGACCCAGTACTTC
J: TRBJ2-7; size: few; D: NA; V: TRBV18; CDR3: CASSPLQWTGYSDEQYF; DNA: TGTGCCAGCTCACCCTTGCAATGGACGGGCTACTCTGACGAGCAGTACTTC
J: TRBJ1-1; size: many; D: NA; V: TRBV27; CDR3: CASRGGGDTEAFF; DNA: TGTGCCAGCAGGGGAGGGGGGGACACTGAAGCTTTCTTT
J: TRBJ1-5; size: many; D: NA; V: TRBV2; CDR3: CASSEVTVQPQHF; DNA: TGTGCCAGCAGTGAGGTAACAGTTCAGCCCCAGCATTTT
J: TRBJ2-7; size: NA; D: NA; V: TRBV4-1; CDR3: CASSQDLGFSYEQYF; DNA: TGCGCCAGCAGCCAAGATCTGGGATTCTCCTACGAGCAGTACTTC
J: TRBJ1-1; size: few; D: TRBD1; V: TRBV27; CDR3: CASSPGTGGITEAFF; DNA: TGTGCCAGCAGTCCCGGGACAGGGGGAATCACTGAAGCTTTCTTT
J: TRBJ2-3; size: NA; D: TRBD2; V: TRBV9; CDR3: CASSVDTGGVDTQYF; DNA: TGTGCCAGCAGCGTAGATACGGGAGGGGTGGATACGCAGTATTTT
J: TRBJ1-5; size: NA; D: NA; V: TRBV20-1; CDR3: CSARRVGLSNQPQHF; DNA: TGCAGTGCTAGGAGAGTGGGCCTTAGCAATCAGCCCCAGCATTTT
J: TRBJ2-7; size: many; D: NA; V: TRBV5-1; CDR3: CASSLVGFHEQYF; DNA: TGCGCCAGCAGCTTGGTGGGTTTCCACGAGCAGTACTTC
J: TRBJ1-1; size: many; D: NA; V: TRBV29-1; CDR3: CSVVGTEAFF; DNA: TGCAGCGTTGTCGGCACTGAAGCTTTCTTT
J: TRBJ1-4; size: few; D: NA; V: TRBV11-2; CDR3: CASRQSTGFTTNEKLFF; DNA: TGTGCCAGCAGGCAAAGCACAGGGTTTACAACTAATGAAAAACTGTTTTTT
J: TRBJ2-5; size: NA; D: NA; V: TRBV19; CDR3: CASSRSGGRQETQYF; DNA: TGTGCCAGTTCGCGTTCTGGGGGGCGCCAAGAGACCCAGTACTTC
J: TRBJ2-7; size: many; D: TRBD1; V: TRBV24-1; CDR3: CATSDESGGNEQYF; DNA: TGTGCCACCAGTGATGAGTCAGGGGGCAACGAGCAGTACTTC
J: TRBJ2-1; size: many; D: TRBD2; V: TRBV7-3; CDR3: CASSPRTSGLAYNEQFF; DNA: TGTGCCAGCAGCCCAAGGACTAGCGGCCTCGCTTACAATGAGCAGTTCTTC
J: TRBJ1-5; size: NA; D: TRBD1; V: TRBV15; CDR3: CATSPPVGQGYQPQHF; DNA: TGTGCCACCAGTCCCCCGGTCGGACAGGGGTATCAGCCCCAGCATTTT
J: TRBJ2-7; size: many; D: NA; V: TRBV18; CDR3: CASSEGPSYEQYF; DNA: TGTGCCAGCTCAGAGGGTCCTTCCTACGAGCAGTACTTC
J: TRBJ2-7; size: many; D: NA; V: TRBV6-1; CDR3: CASRGNGDEQYF; DNA: TGTGCCAGCAGAGGGAATGGCGACGAGCAGTACTTC
J: TRBJ1-5; size: many; D: NA; V: TRBV5-1; CDR3: CASSLTGLSNQPQHF; DNA: TGCGCCAGCAGCTTGACAGGGCTTAGCAATCAGCCCCAGCATTTT
J: TRBJ1-6; size: NA; D: TRBD1; V: TRBV27; CDR3: CASSLYPGGLTLNNSPLHF; DNA: TGTGCCAGCAGTTTATATCCAGGGGGCCTTACCTTAAATAATTCACCCCTCCACTTT
J: TRBJ1-5; size: many; D: TRBD1; V: TRBV30; CDR3: CAWSPKGAQPQHF; DNA: TGTGCCTGGAGCCCCAAGGGGGCACAGCCCCAGCATTTT
J: TRBJ1-4; size: few; D: NA; V: TRBV4-1; CDR3: CASSQDPEGPNEKLFF; DNA: TGCGCCAGCAGCCAAGATCCAGAGGGTCCTAATGAAAAACTGTTTTTT
J: TRBJ2-1; size: many; D: NA; V: TRBV4-1; CDR3: CASSQESSEQFF; DNA: TGCGCCAGCAGCCAAGAAAGCTCTGAGCAGTTCTTC
J: TRBJ2-5; size: many; D: NA; V: TRBV2; CDR3: CASRPIQETQYF; DNA: TGTGCCAGCAGGCCGATACAAGAGACCCAGTACTTC
J: TRBJ1-1; size: many; D: NA; V: TRBV2; CDR3: CASRGDVAEAFF; DNA: TGTGCCAGCCGGGGCGACGTCGCTGAAGCTTTCTTT
J: TRBJ1-2; size: NA; D: NA; V: TRBV7-2; CDR3: CASSLVAQGRNGYTF; DNA: TGTGCCAGCAGCTTAGTGGCACAGGGTCGGAATGGCTACACCTTC
J: TRBJ2-1; size: many; D: TRBD2; V: TRBV5-1; CDR3: CASSPASGRAYEQFF; DNA: TGCGCCAGCAGCCCGGCTAGCGGGAGGGCCTATGAGCAGTTCTTC
J: TRBJ2-5; size: NA; D: NA; V: TRBV6-2/TRBV6-3; CDR3: CASSYSAGLRAQYF; DNA: TGTGCCAGCAGTTATTCGGCAGGTCTAAGAGCCCAGTACTTC
J: TRBJ2-2; size: few; D: NA; V: TRBV6-1; CDR3: CALLPFTGELFF; DNA: TGTGCCCTACTACCATTCACCGGGGAGCTGTTTTTT
J: TRBJ2-5; size: many; D: NA; V: TRBV2; CDR3: CASSRGGVGETQYF; DNA: TGTGCCAGCAGCCGTGGAGGGGTAGGCGAGACCCAGTACTTC
J: TRBJ2-2; size: few; D: NA; V: TRBV12-3/TRBV12-4; CDR3: CASSYWAGPGKLFF; DNA: TGTGCCAGCAGTTATTGGGCCGGACCGGGGAAACTGTTTTTT
J: TRBJ2-1; size: many; D: TRBD2; V: TRBV20-1; CDR3: CSAQKGLGYNEQFF; DNA: TGCAGTGCCCAAAAGGGACTAGGGTACAATGAGCAGTTCTTC
J: TRBJ2-7; size: many; D: NA; V: TRBV12-3/TRBV12-4; CDR3: CASSLTGDRHPYEQYF; DNA: TGTGCCAGCAGTTTGACTGGGGACCGACATCCCTACGAGCAGTACTTC
J: TRBJ2-4; size: few; D: NA; V: TRBV5-4; CDR3: CASSLSRGGGGNIQYF; DNA: TGTGCCAGCAGCTTGAGCAGGGGTGGGGGGGGAAACATTCAGTACTTC